The T cell receptor (beta chain) described here comes from a study of OX40 agonist ivuxolimab in advanced cancers. Across the study: Past anti-PD-1, anti-PD-L1 or anti-CTLA-4 therapy was accepted, and around 40% had received some. In three patients, partial responses were observed, one with hepatocellular carcinoma and two with cutaneous melanoma.

Findings and caveats of the study: Expanded clones were, on average, more numerous among CD8+ T cells than CD4+.

V shed 4 bases, J shed 3 bases, and the junction held 8 bases outside the gene matches. Germline V lookup: CDR1 SGHNT, CDR2 YYREEE (reference sequence). This CDR3 is built from 18 residues. Some clones are missing from TCRdb's copy, which holds only in-frame ones; the method was immunoSEQ multiplex PCR. The sample lists about 100,000 clones, 89% occurring once. Turning to this clone: Its target is unknown.

The sample was CD4+ or CD8+ T cells sorted from blood, taken in a trial of the OX40 agonist ivuxolimab. The V gene is TRBV5-4, the J gene TRBJ2-2, with 14 bases lining up with TRBD2. The receptor was derived from an adult with an advanced solid tumor such as melanoma, head and neck, liver or kidney cancer. CDR3 loop: CASSGATSGGADTGELFF. CDR3 sequence (DNA): TGTGCCAGCAGCGGAGCGACTAGCGGGGGGGCCGACACCGGGGAGCTGTTTTTT.